Below, 2 T cell receptor beta chains from the same sample are listed, as sequenced in a study of Graves' ophthalmopathy and Graves' hyperthyroidism. Investigators amplified TCR beta CDR3 regions from RNA transcripts. In the first round, RT-PCR was carried out with HTBI primers, and a multiplex PCR formed the second round. TCRdb independently ran MiXCR on the multiplex PCR reads; one entry per CDR3 protein. Of approximately 410,000 distinct CDR3 sequences listed, 15% are singletons. The sequencing sample was made of peripheral blood. The receptors derive from a woman aged 18-30 years with stable Graves' hyperthyroidism.

Many counts were recorded for this clonotype. The chain joins TRBV12-3 or TRBV12-4 to TRBJ1-5, with 8 bases that match TRBD1. CDR3 length: 16 amino acids. Trimming removed 0 bases from V and 7 bases from J; junction bases left unmatched: 8. This chain's CDR3 is CASSLAPQGARQPQHF. In DNA, the CDR3 is TGTGCCAGCAGTTTAGCGCCGCAGGGGGCAAGACAGCCCCAGCATTTT.

This clonotype has ten or more counts. The chain combines TRBV19 with TRBJ1-3, with a tentative D call TRBD1 (5 bases). CDR1 is LNHDA, CDR2 SQIVND, per germline (reference sequence). V lost 5 bases and J 0 bases, leaving 11 bases between the germline ends. The CDR3 covers 15 residues. CDR3 nucleotide sequence: TGTGCCAGTAGTTTCGGGGACTACTCTGGAAACACCATATATTTT. Protein sequence: CASSFGDYSGNTIYF.